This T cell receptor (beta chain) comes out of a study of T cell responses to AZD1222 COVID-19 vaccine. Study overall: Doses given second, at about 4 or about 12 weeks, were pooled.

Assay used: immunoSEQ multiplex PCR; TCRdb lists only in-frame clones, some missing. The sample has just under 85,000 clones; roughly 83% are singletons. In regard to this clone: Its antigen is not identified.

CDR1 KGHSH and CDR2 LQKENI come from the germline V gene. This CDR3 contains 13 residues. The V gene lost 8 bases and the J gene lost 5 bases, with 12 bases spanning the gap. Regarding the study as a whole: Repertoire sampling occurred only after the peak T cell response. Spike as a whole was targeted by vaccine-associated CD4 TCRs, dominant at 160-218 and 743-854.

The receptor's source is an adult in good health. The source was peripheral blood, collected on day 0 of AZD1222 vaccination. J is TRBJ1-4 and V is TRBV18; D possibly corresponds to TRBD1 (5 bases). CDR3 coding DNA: TGTGCCAGCGCCGGCGGGGGGAATGAAAAACTGTTTTTT. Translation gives CASAGGGNEKLFF. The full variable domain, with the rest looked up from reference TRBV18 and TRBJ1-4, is NAGVMQNPRHLVRRRGQEARLRCSPMKGHSHVYWYRQLPEEGLKFMVYLQKENIIDESGMPKERFSAEFPKEGPSILRIQQVVRGDSAAYFCASAGGGNEKLFFGSGTQLSVL.